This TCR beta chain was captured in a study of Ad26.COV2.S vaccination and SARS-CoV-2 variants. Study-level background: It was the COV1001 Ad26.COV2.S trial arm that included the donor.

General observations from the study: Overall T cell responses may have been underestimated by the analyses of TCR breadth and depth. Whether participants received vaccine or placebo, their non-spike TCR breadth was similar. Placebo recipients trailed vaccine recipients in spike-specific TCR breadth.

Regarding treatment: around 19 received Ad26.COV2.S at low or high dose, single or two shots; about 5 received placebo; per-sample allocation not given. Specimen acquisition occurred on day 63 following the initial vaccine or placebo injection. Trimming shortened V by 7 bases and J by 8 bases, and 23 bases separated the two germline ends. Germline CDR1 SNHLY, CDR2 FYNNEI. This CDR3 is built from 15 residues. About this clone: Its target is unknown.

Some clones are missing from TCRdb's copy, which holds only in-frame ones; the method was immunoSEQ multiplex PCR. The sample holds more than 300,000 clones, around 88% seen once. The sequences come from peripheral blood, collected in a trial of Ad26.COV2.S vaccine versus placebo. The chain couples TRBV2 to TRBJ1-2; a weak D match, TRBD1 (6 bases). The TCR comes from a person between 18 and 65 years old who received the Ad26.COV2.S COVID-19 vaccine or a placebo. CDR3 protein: CASTPEGVPTFGYTF. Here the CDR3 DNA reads TGTGCCAGCACCCCGGAGGGGGTCCCCACCTTCGGCTACACCTTC.